The 30 T cell receptor beta chains presented below share a single source sample, sequenced in a study of siplizumab effects on memory and regulatory T cells. Generated by immunoSEQ multiplex PCR, the TCRdb table keeps only in-frame clones and is missing some. The sample has some 120,000 clones, around 94% seen once. The source material was non-Treg CD4+ T cells sorted from blood. These receptors were taken from a human donor in good health.

This rearrangement joins TRBV6-1 to TRBJ1-2; possible D gene TRBD1, 5 bases. V was pared by 4 bases and J by 4 bases, with 16 bases between. CDR3 length: 15 residues. Germline V CDR1 and CDR2: MNHNS, SASEGT. The CDR3 nucleotides are TGTGCCAGCAGTGGTGGGGCCGGGGGACCCTATGGCTACACCTTC. Its protein is CASSGGAGGPYGYTF.

This chain joins TRBV5-1 and TRBJ2-2; 7 bases are a match to TRBD2. The V gene end was trimmed by 7 bases and the J gene end by 0 bases; junction bases not matched to a gene: 9. Looked up from germline, CDR1 is SGHRS and CDR2 is YFSETQ. The CDR3 has 16 residues. The chain's CDR3 is CASEDGLAANTGELFF. CDR3 nucleotide sequence: TGCGCCAGCGAAGATGGGCTAGCGGCGAACACCGGGGAGCTGTTTTTT.

The J gene is TRBJ2-7, the V gene TRBV27; D is unresolved. The V gene lost 6 bases and the J gene lost 2 bases, with 17 bases spanning the gap. Germline V gene lookup returns CDR1 MNHEY and CDR2 SMNVEV (reference sequence). The CDR3 consists of 15 residues. The chain's CDR3 is CASRRAPHLTYEQYF. DNA for the CDR3: TGTGCCAGCAGAAGAGCCCCACACCTGACCTACGAGCAGTACTTC.

The chain recombines TRBV11-3 with TRBJ2-7; D is unresolved. Trimming stripped 1 base from V and 0 bases from J, with 10 bases between. Germline V gene data show CDR1 as SGHNT and CDR2 as YENEEA. The length of the CDR3 is 15 residues. CDR3 DNA: TGTGCCAGCAGCTTAGGCCCGGGTAGCTCCTACGAGCAGTACTTC. Protein product: CASSLGPGSSYEQYF.

The chain recombines TRBV25-1 with TRBJ2-3; 8 bases line up with TRBD2. Germline CDR1 reads MGHDK; CDR2 reads SYGVNS. CDR3 size: 16 residues. The trim removed 3 bases at V and 5 bases at J, leaving 10 bases unmatched. The CDR3 bases are TGTGCCAGCAGTGATCTTTACGCGGGGGGAGGAGATACGCAGTATTTT. It specifies CASSDLYAGGGDTQYF.

This chain connects TRBV6-5 to TRBJ2-3, with D perhaps given as TRBD1 or TRBD2 (5 bases each). Trimming took 4 bases from V and 6 from J, leaving 14 bases between them. Germline V gene sequence: CDR1 MNHEY, CDR2 SVGAGI. There are 14 residues in the CDR3. The CDR3 DNA sequence: TGTGCCAGCAGTTTGGGACGGGGAAGGGATACGCAGTATTTT. This sequence encodes CASSLGRGRDTQYF.

For this clone: A read error may produce the germline difference seen at one junction end. The chain carries TRBV19 and TRBJ1-1; D not resolved. Per germline, CDR1 LNHDA and CDR2 SQIVND (reference sequence). The CDR3 spans 13 residues. Here the CDR3 reads CASSTGRGTEAFF. The CDR3 DNA follows: TGTGCCAGCAGTACTGGGAGAGGCACTGAAGCTTTCTTT.

This sequence joins TRBV19 and TRBJ1-1; no reliable D call. Trimming stripped 5 bases from V and 8 bases from J, with 12 bases between. CDR1 LNHDA and CDR2 SQIVND come from the germline V gene (reference sequence). The CDR3 contains 12 residues. CDR3 DNA: TGTGCCAGTAGTCTTCCACTTTCGGAAGCTTTCTTT. This gives the protein CASSLPLSEAFF.

This clone occurred once. This sequence joins TRBV5-8 and TRBJ2-1, with no clear D. The V end was cut by 4 bases, the J end by 3 bases, with 14 bases between. This CDR3 is built from 15 residues. Germline loops: CDR1 SGHTS, CDR2 YDEGEE. CDR3 region: CASSRPWLFYNEQFF. CDR3 in DNA: TGTGCCAGCAGCCGTCCATGGCTTTTCTACAATGAGCAGTTCTTC.

The chain links TRBV5-1 to TRBJ2-2; weak D call: TRBD1 (5 bases). The CDR3 length is 14 residues. V was trimmed by 4 bases and J by 2 bases, leaving 9 bases between them. Germline assignment: CDR1 SGHRS and CDR2 YFSETQ. The CDR3 is CASSDSDNTGELFF. Written as DNA, the CDR3 is TGCGCCAGCAGCGACAGCGACAACACCGGGGAGCTGTTTTTT.

The gene calls are TRBV4-1 and TRBJ2-2; 8 nucleotides line up with TRBD2. This CDR3 has 17 residues. Germline trimming cut 0 bases from V and 6 bases from J; bases unmatched to any gene: 9. Germline-derived CDR1 and CDR2 are MGHRA and YSYEKL. The CDR3 loop reads CASSQDKGTRISGELFF. Here the CDR3 DNA reads TGCGCCAGCAGCCAAGATAAGGGGACTAGGATCTCCGGGGAGCTGTTTTTT.

The chain links TRBV9 to TRBJ2-3, with 7 nucleotides matching TRBD2. Germline V gene data show CDR1 as SGDLS and CDR2 as YYNGEE. V lost 0 bases and J lost 1; bases outside the gene matches: 5. The CDR3 is 16 amino acids. CDR3 DNA: TGTGCCAGCAGCGTAGCTATGGCGGGAGGCACAGATACGCAGTATTTT. Protein sequence: CASSVAMAGGTDTQYF.

The V call is TRBV10-3, the J call TRBJ1-5, with D hard to call. The CDR3 contains 13 residues. The germline V and J ends were trimmed by 6 bases and 3 bases, with 9 bases remaining between them. Germline V gene data show CDR1 as ENHRY and CDR2 as SYGVKD. CDR3 DNA: TGTGCCATCAGCGAGGGTCCCAATCAGCCCCAGCATTTT. It yields the protein CAISEGPNQPQHF.

The CDR3 coding sequence is TGTGCCAGCAGCTTCCGGCGGGAGAGGCTGCCCTCTGGGGCCAACGTCCTGACTTTC. It translates to CASSFRRERLPSGANVLTF. The V call is TRBV5-6, the J call TRBJ2-6; 7 positions match TRBD2. The CDR3 runs 19 residues. In germline, CDR1 is SGHDT, CDR2 YYEEEE. Germline trimming cut 2 bases from V and 0 bases from J; bases unmatched to any gene: 11.

The rearrangement uses TRBV6-1 and TRBJ2-2; 9 bases are shared with TRBD2. CDR3 length: 15 residues. Unmatched junction bases numbered 8, after V lost 7 bases and J lost 5 bases. From germline, CDR1 is MNHNS and CDR2 SASEGT. CDR3 in amino acids: CASIGGLAWTGELFF. The CDR3 region has the DNA TGTGCCAGCATCGGAGGACTAGCGTGGACCGGGGAGCTGTTTTTT.

The chain couples TRBV5-4 to TRBJ2-1, with D maybe TRBD2 (6 bases). The CDR3 consists of 16 residues. The germline V and J ends were trimmed by 3 bases and 2 bases, with 15 bases remaining between them. Germline V gene sequence: CDR1 SGHNT, CDR2 YYREEE (reference sequence). CDR3 in DNA: TGTGCCAGCAGCTCGGACTCCGGGAGCCCCTACAATGAGCAGTTCTTC. Residues: CASSSDSGSPYNEQFF.

V is TRBV30 and J is TRBJ1-2; no firm D call. The CDR3 is 13 residues long. The V end was cut by 3 bases, the J end by 0 bases, with 8 bases between. Germline V gene sequence: CDR1 GTSNPN, CDR2 SVGIG (reference sequence). This CDR3 reads CAWRDGPNYGYTF. The CDR3, as DNA: TGTGCCTGGAGGGACGGTCCTAACTATGGCTACACCTTC. Together with reference TRBV30 and TRBJ1-2, the CDR3 gives the full variable domain: SQTIHQWPATLVQPVGSPLSLECTVEGTSNPNLYWYRQAAGRGLQLLFYSVGIGQISSEVPQNLSASRPQDRQFILSSKKLLLSDSGFYLCAWRDGPNYGYTFGSGTRLTVV.

The genes are TRBV9 and TRBJ2-5; D might be TRBD1 (6 bases). The V and J ends lost 8 bases and 5 bases respectively, with 16 bases between them. Germline-derived CDR1 and CDR2 are SGDLS and YYNGEE. The CDR3 runs to 13 residues. The CDR3 reads CASGRGGTETQYF. The CDR3 region has the DNA TGTGCCAGTGGACGAGGGGGTACGGAGACCCAGTACTTC.

The genes are TRBV27 and TRBJ2-2; D might be TRBD2 (6 bases). Per germline, CDR1 MNHEY and CDR2 SMNVEV (reference sequence). The CDR3 has 18 residues. V was cut by 5 bases and J by 0 bases, with 19 bases left in between. The CDR3 here is CASSPKPYPGANTGELFF. CDR3 nucleotides: TGTGCCAGCAGTCCTAAACCTTACCCGGGGGCGAACACCGGGGAGCTGTTTTTT.

The chain carries TRBV6-5 and TRBJ2-5; the D gene could be TRBD1 or TRBD2 (6 bases each). This CDR3 contains 15 residues. The germline V and J ends were trimmed by 5 bases and 5 bases, with 18 bases remaining between them. Germline V gives CDR1 MNHEY, CDR2 SVGAGI. Here the CDR3 reads CASSNPRGARETQYF. CDR3 DNA: TGTGCCAGCAGTAACCCGAGGGGGGCTAGGGAGACCCAGTACTTC.

The rearrangement uses TRBV2 and TRBJ1-2; 7 bases are shared with TRBD1. The CDR3 loop spans 20 amino acids. J lost 5 bases, V lost 5 bases, and 26 bases had no gene match. Looked up from germline, CDR1 is SNHLY and CDR2 is FYNNEI. CDR3 in DNA: TGTGCCAGCAGTAAACCCGGGACTCGGACAGGAACTTATGTTAGTTATGGCTACACCTTC. As protein: CASSKPGTRTGTYVSYGYTF.

This clone was seen only a few times. Written as DNA, the CDR3 is TGTGCCAGCAGCGTAGGTCAGGGGGCACAGCCCCAGCATTTT. The encoded protein is CASSVGQGAQPQHF. The chain recombines TRBV9 with TRBJ1-5, with TRBD1 identical over 8 bases. Germline CDR1 is SGDLS and CDR2 is YYNGEE. CDR3 length: 14 residues. Trimming took 0 bases from V and 7 from J; bases not matched to a gene: 3.

The chain is built from TRBV15 and TRBJ2-3; D unresolved. The CDR3 is made up of 11 amino acids. CDR1 LNHNV and CDR2 YYDKDF come from the germline V gene (reference sequence). With 7 bases removed from V and 8 bases from J, the gap between germline ends came to 10 bases. The chain's CDR3 is CATTRESTQYF. The CDR3 DNA sequence: TGTGCCACCACCCGAGAAAGTACGCAGTATTTT.

This sequence joins TRBV5-4 and TRBJ2-5; 9 nucleotides agree with TRBD2. The ends lost 4 bases at V and 2 bases at J; junction bases unmatched: 9. Germline loops: CDR1 SGHNT, CDR2 YYREEE (reference sequence). The CDR3 totals 16 residues. CDR3 region: CASSPAGGRGQETQYF. Written as DNA, the CDR3 is TGTGCCAGCAGCCCAGCGGGGGGAAGGGGGCAAGAGACCCAGTACTTC.

The rearrangement uses TRBV9 and TRBJ2-5; D possibly corresponds to TRBD1 (6 bases). Germline V CDR1 and CDR2: SGDLS, YYNGEE. The V end lost 0 bases, the J end lost 2 bases, and 8 bases lay between the germline ends. This CDR3 comprises 14 residues. The CDR3 nucleotides read TGTGCCAGCAGCGTAGGGGGGCGACAAGAGACCCAGTACTTC. Protein sequence: CASSVGGRQETQYF.

V and J are TRBV30 and TRBJ1-6, with a weak D call TRBD1 (6 bases). Deletions cut 1 base from V and 7 bases from J, with 8 bases between. CDR1 GTSNPN and CDR2 SVGIG come from the germline V gene (reference sequence). This CDR3 comprises 13 residues. The CDR3 region has the DNA TGTGCCTGGAGTGGACAGGCGAATTCACCCCTCCACTTT. Protein product: CAWSGQANSPLHF.

The J gene is TRBJ1-5, the V gene TRBV19; no clear D. There are 16 residues in the CDR3. Germline CDR1 is LNHDA and CDR2 is SQIVND (reference sequence). Trimming took 2 bases from V and 0 from J, leaving 11 bases between them. CDR3 DNA sequence: TGTGCCAGTAGTATACTGAACACCAATAGCAATCAGCCCCAGCATTTT. This sequence encodes CASSILNTNSNQPQHF.

The CDR3, as DNA: TGCAGCGTCGAGGGACAGGGTGGTGGCTACACCTTC. This gives the protein CSVEGQGGGYTF. The chain uses TRBV29-1 and TRBJ1-2; 9 bases are a match to TRBD1. The CDR3 is 12 residues long. Trimming cost V 6 bases and J 7 bases; bases outside gene matches: 6. Per germline, CDR1 SQVTM and CDR2 ANQGSEA.

CDR3 bases: TGTGCCACCCGCAGGGGTTTCACAGATACGCAGTATTTT. This codes for CATRRGFTDTQYF. This chain links TRBV30 with TRBJ2-3, with D possibly TRBD1 on 6 matching bases. Trimming removed 8 bases at V and 2 bases at J, with 14 bases between. Germline V gives CDR1 GTSNPN, CDR2 SVGIG (reference sequence). CDR3 size: 13 residues.

This chain connects TRBV10-2 to TRBJ2-6; 11 nucleotides agree with TRBD1. This CDR3 spans 16 amino acids. CDR1 and CDR2 (germline): WSHSY, SAAADI. Losses at the gene ends were 6 bases for V and 4 bases for J; bases not matched to a gene: 5. The CDR3 DNA sequence: TGCGCCAGCAGGCCGGGACAGGGGGTAGGGGCCAACGTCCTGACTTTC. Protein sequence: CASRPGQGVGANVLTF.